This T cell receptor beta chain originates from a study of blood T cells in healthy people across ages. A J-beta primer mix and a sample-barcoded 5' primer were used in a second PCR of about 7 to 12 cycles. Template switching added a 12-random-nucleotide identifier to every cDNA molecule. TCRdb re-derived calls from the 5' RACE reads in MiXCR, one entry per CDR3 protein. The profile shows about 970,000 distinct CDR3 sequences, about 51% of them singletons. This TCR came from a woman aged 60-75 years in good health. The sample consisted of blood.

CDR3 sequence (DNA): TGTGCCAGCAGCAAAGGTTGGCCACACGCCAATGAGCAGTTCTTC. Protein: CASSKGWPHANEQFF. The gene calls are TRBV21-1 and TRBJ2-1. TRBV21-1 is a listed pseudogene. The CDR3 is 15 residues long.